What follows describes a single T cell receptor beta chain. What this receptor recognizes is not known. Base qualities are missing; no much larger clone stands one base away. The method was the immunoSEQ multiplex PCR assay. Drawn from immuneACCESS, this table holds only the in-frame rearrangements with V and J called that TCRdb kept. Clones are partly lost; checked studies trace under half to an unresolved V gene and leave the rest unexplained. Recorded for this sample are about 50,000 clones; approximately 90% of them occurred a single time. About 10% of the sample belongs to the ten largest clones. The data derive from a study of T cell changes during pregnancy in multiple sclerosis (dated by TCRdb to between 2017 and 2020). At the level of the whole study: In women with multiple sclerosis, the researchers looked at how the T cell repertoire shifted as pregnancy progressed.

From the cysteine up to the phenylalanine, the CDR3 has a length of 14 residues. The read is trimmed to its CDR3 DNA, 42 bases read in frame from base 1. The junction shows trimming of 6 bases on V and 3 bases on J, plus 15 bases between the germline ends. The germline V gene (reference sequence) provides CDR1 LNHDA and CDR2 SQIVND. The clonotype was recovered from a female donor with multiple sclerosis, enrolled in a pregnancy study. The starting material was CD8+ T cells from peripheral blood mononuclear cells, obtained after pregnancy. Recombination connected TRBV19 to TRBJ2-7; a weak D assignment points to TRBD1 (8 bases agree). The encoded CDR3 is CASSPGGGGYEQYF. The nucleotide sequence is given as TGTGCCAGTAGCCCAGGGGGCGGGGGCTACGAGCAGTACTTC.